These 15 T cell receptor beta chains came from one sample sequenced in a study of graft-versus-host responses after intestinal transplantation. The data were produced by immunoSEQ multiplex PCR, yet TCRdb's version contains in-frame clones alone and is incomplete. In the table there are 70,000 to 95,000 clones, 85% to 95% of which are singletons. Their cognate antigens are unknown. Here the sequenced sample was unstimulated CD8+ T cells sorted from spleen or lymph node cells, taken before transplant. Receptors were obtained from a human donor who was the organ donor for an intestinal transplant.

V and J are TRBV27 and TRBJ2-4, with D tentatively TRBD1 (5 bases). The germline CDR1 and CDR2 sequences are MNHEY and SMNVEV (reference sequence). The CDR3 has 17 amino acids. V gave up 0 bases and J gave up 1 base, with 13 bases separating them. The CDR3, as DNA: TGTGCCAGCAGTTTATCGGGGCCTTGGGGCGCCAAAAACATTCAGTACTTC. Protein product: CASSLSGPWGAKNIQYF.

The genes are TRBV4-1 and TRBJ2-5; tentatively, D is TRBD1 (5 bases). Trimming pared 2 bases from V and 5 bases from J, leaving 24 bases between. The length of the CDR3 is 18 residues. Germline CDR1 and CDR2: MGHRA and YSYEKL. Here the CDR3 DNA reads TGCGCCAGCAGCCAATTCAACATTAGGACCGTCCCAGGGGAGACCCAGTACTTC. Encoded protein: CASSQFNIRTVPGETQYF.

The CDR3 spells CASISTPGQGSYEQYF. Here the CDR3 DNA reads TGTGCCAGCATTTCTACCCCGGGTCAGGGCTCCTACGAGCAGTACTTC. The chain is built from TRBV27 and TRBJ2-5, with D possibly being TRBD1 (5 bases). The DNA end is a closer match to TRBJ2-7, so the J assignment may be wrong. CDR1 and CDR2 (germline): MNHEY, SMNVEV (reference sequence). CDR3 length: 16 amino acids.

J is TRBJ2-7 and V is TRBV11-1; D not certain. V was pared by 3 bases and J by 1 base, with 7 bases between. The CDR3 is 13 residues long. The germline V gene encodes CDR1 SGHAT and CDR2 FQDESV (reference sequence). CDR3 in amino acids: CASSFTESYEQYF. CDR3 in DNA: TGTGCCAGCAGCTTCACTGAGTCCTACGAGCAGTACTTC.

The J gene is TRBJ2-1, the V gene TRBV15; D unclear. Trimming removed 1 base at V and 4 bases at J, with 5 bases between. Per the germline V gene, CDR1 is LNHNV and CDR2 is YYDKDF (reference sequence). The CDR3 runs to 13 residues. The CDR3 coding sequence is TGTGCCACCAGCAGAGGTCGGTACAATGAGCAGTTCTTC. Protein product: CATSRGRYNEQFF.

This clone showed up just once. The CDR3 nucleotides read TGTGCCAGTAGTGACCTCGCCTTAACAGGGCTTGGCAATGAGCAGTTCTTC. Translation: CASSDLALTGLGNEQFF. The V call is TRBV19, the J call TRBJ2-1, with D perhaps matching TRBD1 (6 bases). Trimming pared 5 bases from V and 6 bases from J, leaving 23 bases between. Germline assignment: CDR1 LNHDA and CDR2 SQIVND (reference sequence). This CDR3 is built from 17 residues.

The J gene is TRBJ2-1, the V gene TRBV15; weak D call: TRBD2 (6 bases). CDR1 is LNHNV and CDR2 is YYDKDF in the germline V gene (reference sequence). The CDR3 totals 17 residues. The ends were cut back, 5 bases at V and 6 bases at J, with 23 bases in the middle. Here the CDR3 reads CATSWLPTGLEGNEQFF. DNA of the CDR3: TGTGCCACCAGCTGGCTACCAACGGGACTCGAGGGCAATGAGCAGTTCTTC.

The V and J genes are TRBV10-3 and TRBJ2-2; the match to TRBD2 covers 11 bases. The CDR3 spans 17 residues. Per the germline V gene, CDR1 is ENHRY and CDR2 is SYGVKD. V lost 0 bases to trimming and J lost 4 bases; unmatched junction nucleotides: 4. The CDR3 DNA reads as TGTGCCATCAGTGAGTCTAGCGGGAGGGAGGCCACCGGGGAGCTGTTTTTT. Amino acids: CAISESSGREATGELFF.

The V and J genes are TRBV6-4 and TRBJ2-1, with TRBD1 matching 11 bases. With V trimmed by 8 bases and J by 3 bases, 6 bases remained unmatched. The CDR3 consists of 15 residues. Germline CDR1 is MRHNA and CDR2 is SNTAGT. This CDR3 is CASSAGTGGYNEQFF. Here the CDR3 DNA reads TGTGCCAGCTCAGCCGGGACAGGGGGCTACAATGAGCAGTTCTTC.

This chain links TRBV7-8 with TRBJ2-7; D is perhaps TRBD1 (5 bases). Germline values: CDR1 SGHVS, CDR2 FQNEAQ. Trimming removed 2 bases from V and 6 bases from J, with 11 bases in between. This CDR3 has 13 residues. In DNA, the CDR3 is TGTGCCAGCAGCTTACGTGAAGGGGCCGAGCAGTACTTC. As protein: CASSLREGAEQYF.

CDR3 region: CASSLAGASWAEAFF. In nucleotides, the CDR3 is TGTGCCAGCAGCTTAGCTGGGGCTTCCTGGGCTGAAGCTTTCTTT. The V gene is TRBV13, the J gene TRBJ1-1, with TRBD1 as a possible D gene (5 bases). Germline V gene data show CDR1 as PRHDT and CDR2 as FYEKMQ (reference sequence). This CDR3 spans 15 amino acids. V dropped 1 base and J dropped 6 bases, with 15 bases sitting between them.

V usage is TRBV4-1 and J usage is TRBJ2-2; D is undetermined. This CDR3 is built from 16 residues. Trimming pared 0 bases from V and 6 bases from J, leaving 14 bases between. Germline CDR1 reads MGHRA; CDR2 reads YSYEKL. DNA of the CDR3: TGCGCCAGCAGCCAAGATACACCTCTCTGTCCCGGGGAGCTGTTTTTT. It codes for CASSQDTPLCPGELFF.

The rearrangement joins TRBV9 to TRBJ2-7, with TRBD2 matching 7 bases. V shed 4 bases, J shed 0 bases, and the junction held 7 bases outside the gene matches. Germline V gene lookup returns CDR1 SGDLS and CDR2 YYNGEE. The CDR3 loop spans 15 amino acids. Here the CDR3 DNA reads TGTGCCAGCAGCCCAGCAGCTAGCGGCTCCTACGAGCAGTACTTC. Amino acid sequence: CASSPAASGSYEQYF.

The chain has TRBV6-5 and TRBJ2-2; D is undetermined. The CDR3 contains 12 residues. CDR1 is MNHEY, CDR2 SVGAGI, per germline. V lost 2 bases to trimming and J lost 5 bases, with 3 bases between them. As DNA, the CDR3 is TGTGCCAGCAGTTACCGGACCGGGGAGCTGTTTTTT. Its protein is CASSYRTGELFF.

The gene calls are TRBV6-5 and TRBJ2-5; a possible D gene is TRBD1 (6 bases). Germline V lookup: CDR1 MNHEY, CDR2 SVGAGI. With 2 bases removed from V and 2 bases from J, the gap between germline ends came to 6 bases. The CDR3 spans 13 residues. CDR3 nucleotide sequence: TGTGCCAGCAGTTACGGACAGCAAGAGACCCAGTACTTC. It codes for CASSYGQQETQYF.